What follows are 22 T cell receptor beta chains derived from one specimen sequenced in a study of CXCR3-negative and CXCR3-positive naive CD8 T cells. General observations from the study: Compared with CXCR3-negative naive cells, CXCR3-positive naive cells showed more hydrophobic TRB CDR3s.

Their antigen targets remain unknown. The method, 5' RACE with UMI labels, was used to prepare the TRB cDNA libraries. TCRdb re-called the 5' RACE reads and catalogs CDR3 proteins one per entry, DNA excluded. The sample totals about 130,000 distinct CDR3 sequences; its top ten clones hold 0.5% to 0.6%. The sample taken for sequencing was naive CXCR3+ CD8+ T cells from blood. Specified subset: CD45RO-CCR7+CD27+CD95- naive CD8+ T cells expressing CXCR3 (TNR3+). The receptors derive from a human donor in good health. Some clones in this sample may be carry-over from other donors' samples.

This chain connects TRBV12-3 or TRBV12-4 to TRBJ2-5; the TRBD2 assignment by TCRdb is unverifiable without DNA. The CDR3 is 16 residues long. CDR3: CASSLPGLADQETQYF.

This chain connects TRBV4-3 to TRBJ2-6; checking the TCRdb D call of TRBD1 is not possible without DNA. The CDR3 is 16 amino acids. Germline CDR1 LGHNA, CDR2 YSLEER. CDR3 residues: CASSQDVGTGGTGLTF.

The chain joins TRBV7-9 to TRBJ2-7. The CDR3 runs 15 residues. Germline values: CDR1 SEHNR, CDR2 FQNEAQ (reference sequence). The CDR3 spells CASSLGMGLLYEQYF.

The chain couples TRBV7-9 to TRBJ2-1; the TCRdb call, TRBD1, lacks DNA for checking. CDR3 length: 17 amino acids. CDR1 and CDR2 (germline): SEHNR, FQNEAQ (reference sequence). Here the CDR3 reads CASSLISASQGDNEQFF. Full variable domain (missing parts from reference TRBV7-9 and TRBJ2-1): DTGVSQNPRHKITKRGQNVTFRCDPISEHNRLYWYRQTLGQGPEFLTYFQNEAQLEKSRLLSDRFSAERPKGSFSTLEIQRTEQGDSAMYLCASSLISASQGDNEQFFGPGTRLTVL.

The rearrangement uses TRBV12-3 or TRBV12-4 and TRBJ2-1; TCRdb reports TRBD1, a call that lacks DNA to check it against. The CDR3 extends over 16 amino acids. This CDR3 is CASSLSGLSSYNEQFF.

The chain joins TRBV9 to TRBJ2-7; lacking DNA, the TRBD1 call made by TCRdb goes unchecked. CDR1 SGDLS and CDR2 YYNGEE come from the germline V gene. The CDR3 runs to 14 residues. The CDR3: CASSPGDRGGEQYF. The full variable domain, its missing parts supplied by reference TRBV9 and TRBJ2-7, is DSGVTQTPKHLITATGQRVTLRCSPRSGDLSVYWYQQSLDQGLQFLIQYYNGEERAKGNILERFSAQQFPDLHSELNLSSLELGDSALYFCASSPGDRGGEQYFGPGTRLTVT.

V gene TRBV27 combines with J gene TRBJ2-7; with no DNA, the TCRdb D assignment of TRBD1 cannot be verified. This CDR3 comprises 15 residues. Germline assignment: CDR1 MNHEY and CDR2 SMNVEV (reference sequence). The CDR3 region is CASSLGGTGRLEQYF.

The J gene is TRBJ2-7, the V gene TRBV29-1. Germline V gene data show CDR1 as SQVTM and CDR2 as ANQGSEA. CDR3 length: 11 residues. The CDR3 reads CSATTLYEQYF.

V is TRBV29-1 and J is TRBJ2-7; as DNA is missing, the TRBD2 call by TCRdb cannot be tested. The CDR3 is 14 residues long. Germline V gene sequence: CDR1 SQVTM, CDR2 ANQGSEA. The CDR3 reads CSVEEGLARREQYF.

This chain uses TRBV12-3 or TRBV12-4 with TRBJ2-7; TCRdb's D gene call, TRBD1, goes unchecked for lack of DNA. This CDR3 has 13 amino acids. This CDR3 reads CASSPPGAFEQYF.

The genes are TRBV28 and TRBJ2-1; TCRdb picks TRBD2, but there is no DNA to check that call. Germline V gives CDR1 MDHEN, CDR2 SYDVKM. CDR3 length: 17 amino acids. CDR3 loop: CASSLDTGLAGADEQFF.

This sequence joins TRBV7-8 and TRBJ1-4; the D call from TCRdb, TRBD1, cannot be confirmed without DNA. The CDR3 consists of 14 residues. CDR1 and CDR2 from the germline V gene are SGHVS and FQNEAQ. CDR3 protein: CASSDFGDPEELFF.

V and J are TRBV28 and TRBJ2-7; TCRdb indicates TRBD1, and absent DNA this call remains unverified. This CDR3 spans 13 amino acids. Germline assignment: CDR1 MDHEN and CDR2 SYDVKM. CDR3 protein: CASSRGMSYEQYF.

This chain connects TRBV3-1 to TRBJ2-7; TCRdb's D call of TRBD2 is untestable without DNA. The CDR3 has 15 amino acids. Germline CDR1 reads LGHDT; CDR2 reads YNNKEL (reference sequence). The CDR3 spells CASSQGGASSYEQYF.

This rearrangement joins TRBV18 to TRBJ1-4; the TCRdb D gene call, TRBD1, has no DNA to confirm it. Germline V gene sequence: CDR1 KGHSH, CDR2 LQKENI. The CDR3 is 14 amino acids. CDR3: CASSPGGTNEKLFF.

V is TRBV7-9 and J is TRBJ2-1; TCRdb selects TRBD1, and the lack of DNA leaves this call unchecked. The CDR3 totals 15 residues. Germline lookup yields CDR1 SEHNR and CDR2 FQNEAQ (reference sequence). The CDR3 here is CASRSGQSSYNEQFF.

V gene TRBV5-1 combines with J gene TRBJ2-3. Per the germline V gene, CDR1 is SGHRS and CDR2 is YFSETQ. CDR3 length equals 15 residues. The CDR3 spells CASSLSSEFPDTQYF.

J is TRBJ2-1 and V is TRBV4-1; no DNA is available, so the TRBD2 call from TCRdb remains unchecked. This CDR3 comprises 14 residues. Per the germline V gene, CDR1 is MGHRA and CDR2 is YSYEKL. This CDR3 is CASSQDSRDNEQFF.

V and J are TRBV5-4 and TRBJ1-2; lacking DNA, the TRBD1 call made by TCRdb goes unchecked. Germline V lookup: CDR1 SGHNT, CDR2 YYREEE (reference sequence). The CDR3 is 14 residues long. CDR3 in amino acids: CASSLDQGAGGYTF.

The gene calls are TRBV29-1 and TRBJ1-1. The V gene's germline CDR1 is SQVTM and CDR2 ANQGSEA. This CDR3 region has 13 residues. The CDR3 reads CSVEDGVGTEAFF.

The genes are TRBV7-9 and TRBJ2-7; no DNA is available, so the TRBD1 call from TCRdb remains unchecked. The CDR3 has 14 amino acids. Germline CDR1 reads SEHNR; CDR2 reads FQNEAQ (reference sequence). The CDR3: CASSPRDREDEQYF.

The V gene is TRBV9, the J gene TRBJ1-1. The germline V gene encodes CDR1 SGDLS and CDR2 YYNGEE. The CDR3 has 13 residues. The chain's CDR3 is CASSVVSGAEAFF.